The rows below give T cell receptor beta chains drawn from one sample of a study of T cells in tumors after PD-1 blockade. The data were produced by immunoSEQ multiplex PCR, yet TCRdb's version contains in-frame clones alone and is incomplete. The sample gives approximately 63,000 clones, 74% of which show up once; 4.7% is in the top ten. Sequences were derived from PBMCs, sampled after anti-PD-1 treatment. The receptors stem from a human donor with basal cell carcinoma. Each CDR3 is given with its conserved first and last residue. A D gene is named only where the DNA matches it firmly. Not all rows give a size; the values are once, few, many and, for expanded clones, a class.

d_call: .
v_call: TRBV7-8
clone_size: .
j_call: TRBJ2-3
cdr3_aa: CASSSQRVTDTQYF
cdr3_nt: TGTGCCAGCAGCTCTCAGCGGGTTACAGATACGCAGTATTTT

d_call: .
v_call: TRBV27
clone_size: .
j_call: TRBJ2-3
cdr3_aa: CASRPFRRDTDTQYF
cdr3_nt: TGTGCCAGCAGACCCTTCAGGAGGGACACAGATACGCAGTATTTT

d_call: .
v_call: TRBV6-5
clone_size: .
j_call: TRBJ2-2
cdr3_aa: CASRTTGANTGELFF
cdr3_nt: TGTGCCAGCAGAACGACAGGCGCGAACACCGGGGAGCTGTTTTTT

d_call: TRBD2
v_call: TRBV16
clone_size: few
j_call: TRBJ2-1
cdr3_aa: CASIRGGPPYNEQFF
cdr3_nt: TGTGCCAGCATCCGGGGGGGGCCCCCCTACAATGAGCAGTTCTTC

d_call: .
v_call: TRBV9
clone_size: .
j_call: TRBJ2-3
cdr3_aa: CASSVEERTTDTQYF
cdr3_nt: TGTGCCAGCAGCGTAGAGGAGAGGACGACAGATACGCAGTATTTT

d_call: .
v_call: TRBV7-8
clone_size: .
j_call: TRBJ2-3
cdr3_aa: CASSLGEAIKGKDTQYF
cdr3_nt: TGTGCCAGCAGCTTAGGCGAGGCCATCAAAGGAAAAGATACGCAGTATTTT

d_call: .
v_call: TRBV7-2
clone_size: .
j_call: TRBJ1-3
cdr3_aa: CASSLVRTLSGNTIYF
cdr3_nt: TGTGCCAGCAGCTTAGTTAGGACACTCTCTGGAAACACCATATATTTT

d_call: .
v_call: TRBV19
clone_size: once
j_call: TRBJ1-5
cdr3_aa: CASSRGQPQHF
cdr3_nt: TGTGCCAGTAGTAGGGGTCAGCCCCAGCATTTT

d_call: .
v_call: TRBV18
clone_size: .
j_call: TRBJ2-3
cdr3_aa: CASSSSTDTQYF
cdr3_nt: TGTGCCAGCTCGTCTAGCACAGATACGCAGTATTTT

d_call: .
v_call: TRBV2
clone_size: few
j_call: TRBJ1-6
cdr3_aa: CASSTTGARNSPLHF
cdr3_nt: TGTGCCAGCAGTACGACAGGTGCCAGGAATTCACCCCTCCACTTT

d_call: .
v_call: TRBV27
clone_size: .
j_call: TRBJ2-7
cdr3_aa: CASSLVLAGNYEQYF
cdr3_nt: TGTGCCAGCAGTTTAGTTCTGGCGGGGAACTACGAGCAGTACTTC

d_call: .
v_call: TRBV6-5
clone_size: .
j_call: TRBJ1-1
cdr3_aa: CASRREGLMNTEAFF
cdr3_nt: TGTGCCAGCAGGCGGGAGGGACTGATGAACACTGAAGCTTTCTTT

d_call: TRBD2
v_call: TRBV9
clone_size: .
j_call: TRBJ2-1
cdr3_aa: CASSVATSGGFNEQFF
cdr3_nt: TGTGCCAGCAGCGTGGCAACTAGCGGGGGCTTCAATGAGCAGTTCTTC

d_call: TRBD1
v_call: TRBV6-6
clone_size: .
j_call: TRBJ2-7
cdr3_aa: CASSYSVAGGSEQYF
cdr3_nt: TGTGCCAGCAGTTACTCGGTGGCAGGGGGCTCCGAGCAGTACTTC

d_call: .
v_call: TRBV11-1
clone_size: .
j_call: TRBJ2-1
cdr3_aa: CASSFSVSSYNEQFF
cdr3_nt: TGTGCCAGCAGCTTCTCGGTGAGCTCCTACAATGAGCAGTTCTTC

d_call: TRBD1
v_call: TRBV2
clone_size: .
j_call: TRBJ1-1
cdr3_aa: CASSGGQVGVNTEAFF
cdr3_nt: TGTGCCAGCAGTGGGGGACAGGTAGGGGTGAACACTGAAGCTTTCTTT

d_call: TRBD2
v_call: TRBV7-8
clone_size: once
j_call: TRBJ2-7
cdr3_aa: CASSPTSGGAYRVSNYEQYF
cdr3_nt: TGTGCCAGCAGCCCAACTAGCGGGGGGGCCTACCGGGTTTCCAACTACGAGCAGTACTTC

d_call: .
v_call: TRBV12-3/TRBV12-4
clone_size: .
j_call: TRBJ2-7
cdr3_aa: CASSLTGNEQYF
cdr3_nt: TGTGCCAGCAGTTTAACAGGGAACGAGCAGTACTTC

d_call: .
v_call: TRBV3-1/TRBV3-2
clone_size: .
j_call: TRBJ1-2
cdr3_aa: CASSQDKGYLAGYTF
cdr3_nt: TGTGCCAGCAGCCAAGATAAGGGATATCTTGCTGGCTACACCTTC

d_call: .
v_call: TRBV5-5
clone_size: .
j_call: TRBJ2-3
cdr3_aa: CASSLGTLSSSTDTQYF
cdr3_nt: TGTGCCAGCAGCTTGGGCACTTTATCCTCTAGCACAGATACGCAGTATTTT

d_call: TRBD1
v_call: TRBV9
clone_size: .
j_call: TRBJ2-7
cdr3_aa: CASSAQRTGTEQYF
cdr3_nt: TGTGCCAGCAGCGCCCAACGGACAGGGACCGAGCAGTACTTC

d_call: .
v_call: TRBV7-2
clone_size: .
j_call: TRBJ2-1
cdr3_aa: CASSLSTGVARGMYNEQFF
cdr3_nt: TGTGCCAGCAGCCTGAGCACTGGGGTTGCACGGGGGATGTACAATGAGCAGTTCTTC

d_call: .
v_call: TRBV19
clone_size: .
j_call: TRBJ2-7
cdr3_aa: CASSIDGDYEQYF
cdr3_nt: TGTGCCAGTAGTATAGATGGGGACTACGAGCAGTACTTC

d_call: TRBD2
v_call: TRBV7-9
clone_size: .
j_call: TRBJ2-3
cdr3_aa: CASTLRGEPDTQYF
cdr3_nt: TGTGCCAGCACCCTACGGGGGGAACCAGATACGCAGTATTTT

d_call: TRBD2
v_call: TRBV14
clone_size: .
j_call: TRBJ2-1
cdr3_aa: CASSQRVAGTYNEQFF
cdr3_nt: TGTGCCAGCAGCCAGAGAGTAGCGGGGACCTACAATGAGCAGTTCTTC

d_call: .
v_call: TRBV19
clone_size: .
j_call: TRBJ1-1
cdr3_aa: CASSIRNPRQGTNTEAFF
cdr3_nt: TGTGCCAGTAGTATCCGAAATCCCCGGCAGGGCACGAACACTGAAGCTTTCTTT

d_call: .
v_call: TRBV5-5
clone_size: .
j_call: TRBJ2-2
cdr3_aa: CASNPGGPIYTGELFF
cdr3_nt: TGTGCCAGCAACCCCGGGGGACCGATTTACACCGGGGAGCTGTTTTTT

d_call: .
v_call: TRBV10-2
clone_size: .
j_call: TRBJ1-2
cdr3_aa: CASTGRTSNYGYTF
cdr3_nt: TGCGCCAGCACAGGCAGGACGTCTAACTATGGCTACACCTTC

d_call: .
v_call: TRBV19
clone_size: .
j_call: TRBJ1-1
cdr3_aa: CASSPGLWNTEAFF
cdr3_nt: TGTGCCAGTAGTCCCGGACTCTGGAACACTGAAGCTTTCTTT

d_call: .
v_call: TRBV6-1
clone_size: .
j_call: TRBJ1-5
cdr3_aa: CASSESNNQPQHF
cdr3_nt: TGTGCCAGCAGTGAAAGTAACAATCAGCCCCAGCATTTT